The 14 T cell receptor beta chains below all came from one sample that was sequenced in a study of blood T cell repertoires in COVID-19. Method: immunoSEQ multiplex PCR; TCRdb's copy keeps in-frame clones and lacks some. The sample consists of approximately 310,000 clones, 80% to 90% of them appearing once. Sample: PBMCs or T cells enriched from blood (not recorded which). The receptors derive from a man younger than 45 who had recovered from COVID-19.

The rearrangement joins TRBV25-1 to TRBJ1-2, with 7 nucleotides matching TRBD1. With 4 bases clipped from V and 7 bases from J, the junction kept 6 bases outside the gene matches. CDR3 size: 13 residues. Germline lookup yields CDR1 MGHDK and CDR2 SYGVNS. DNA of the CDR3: TGTGCCAGCAGTGCCGACAGGGCAGGTGGCTACACCTTC. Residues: CASSADRAGGYTF.

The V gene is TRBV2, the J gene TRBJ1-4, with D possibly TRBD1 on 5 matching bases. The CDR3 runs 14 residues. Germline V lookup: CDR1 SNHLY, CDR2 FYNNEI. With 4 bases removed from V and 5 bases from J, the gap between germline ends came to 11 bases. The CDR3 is CASSVQGRNEKLFF. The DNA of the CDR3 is TGTGCCAGCAGTGTTCAGGGTCGAAATGAAAAACTGTTTTTT.

CDR3 in amino acids: CASSYWTGVNSPLHF. In DNA form, the CDR3 reads TGTGCCAGCAGTTACTGGACAGGGGTAAATTCACCCCTCCACTTT. The gene calls are TRBV6-5 and TRBJ1-6; TRBD1 matches 9 bases. The V gene's germline CDR1 is MNHEY and CDR2 SVGAGI. The CDR3 totals 15 residues. The junction had 2 bases not matched to a gene; V was cut back by 1 base and J by 7 bases.

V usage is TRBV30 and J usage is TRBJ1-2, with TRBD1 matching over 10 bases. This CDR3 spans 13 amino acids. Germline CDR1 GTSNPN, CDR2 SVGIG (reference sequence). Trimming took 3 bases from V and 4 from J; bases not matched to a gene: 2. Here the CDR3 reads CAWSWTGGYGYTF. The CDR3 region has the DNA TGTGCCTGGAGCTGGACAGGGGGCTATGGCTACACCTTC. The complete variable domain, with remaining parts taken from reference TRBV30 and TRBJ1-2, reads SQTIHQWPATLVQPVGSPLSLECTVEGTSNPNLYWYRQAAGRGLQLLFYSVGIGQISSEVPQNLSASRPQDRQFILSSKKLLLSDSGFYLCAWSWTGGYGYTFGSGTRLTVV.

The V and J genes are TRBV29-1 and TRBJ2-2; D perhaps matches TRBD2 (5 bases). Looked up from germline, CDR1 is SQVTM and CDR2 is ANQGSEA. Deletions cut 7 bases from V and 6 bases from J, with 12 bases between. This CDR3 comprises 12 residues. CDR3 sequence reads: CSAVEGAGELFF. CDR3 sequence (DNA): TGCAGCGCCGTAGAGGGTGCCGGGGAGCTGTTTTTT.

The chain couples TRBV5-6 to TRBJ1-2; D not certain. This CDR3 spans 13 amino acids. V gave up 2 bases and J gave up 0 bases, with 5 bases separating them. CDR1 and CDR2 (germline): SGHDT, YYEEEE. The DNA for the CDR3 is TGTGCCAGCAGCTTATCAACTAACTATGGCTACACCTTC. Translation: CASSLSTNYGYTF.

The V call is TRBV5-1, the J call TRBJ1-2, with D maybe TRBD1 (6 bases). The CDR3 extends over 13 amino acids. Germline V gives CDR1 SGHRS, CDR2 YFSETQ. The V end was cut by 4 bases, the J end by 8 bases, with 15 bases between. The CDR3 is CASSIMGGGGYTF. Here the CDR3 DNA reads TGCGCCAGCAGCATTATGGGTGGGGGCGGCTACACCTTC.

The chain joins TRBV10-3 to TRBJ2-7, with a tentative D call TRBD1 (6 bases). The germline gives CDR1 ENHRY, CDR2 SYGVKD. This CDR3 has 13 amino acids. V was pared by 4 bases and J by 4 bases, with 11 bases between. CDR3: CAISGGRGYEQYF. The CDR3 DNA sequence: TGTGCCATCAGTGGGGGCAGGGGTTACGAGCAGTACTTC.

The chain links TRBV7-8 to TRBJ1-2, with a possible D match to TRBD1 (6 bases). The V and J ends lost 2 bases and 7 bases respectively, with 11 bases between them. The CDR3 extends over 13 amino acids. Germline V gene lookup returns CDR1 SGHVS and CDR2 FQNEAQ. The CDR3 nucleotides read TGTGCCAGCAGCTTACTGCGAGGGGGTGGCTACACCTTC. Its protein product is CASSLLRGGGYTF.

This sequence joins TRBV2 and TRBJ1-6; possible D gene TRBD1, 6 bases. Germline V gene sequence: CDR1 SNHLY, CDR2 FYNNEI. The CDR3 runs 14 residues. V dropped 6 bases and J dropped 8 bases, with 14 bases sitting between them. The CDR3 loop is CASRKEGGDSPLHF. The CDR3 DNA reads TGTGCCAGCAGGAAAGAAGGGGGGGATTCACCCCTCCACTTT. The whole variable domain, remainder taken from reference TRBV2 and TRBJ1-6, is EPEVTQTPSHQVTQMGQEVILRCVPISNHLYFYWYRQILGQKVEFLVSFYNNEISEKSEIFDDQFSVERPDGSNFTLKIRSTKLEDSAMYFCASRKEGGDSPLHFGNGTRLTVT.

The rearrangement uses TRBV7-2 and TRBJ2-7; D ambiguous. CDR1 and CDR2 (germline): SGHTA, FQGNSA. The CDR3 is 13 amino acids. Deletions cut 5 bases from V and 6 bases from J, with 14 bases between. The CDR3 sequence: CASSVPTVGEQYF. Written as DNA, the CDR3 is TGTGCCAGCAGCGTCCCGACTGTCGGCGAGCAGTACTTC.

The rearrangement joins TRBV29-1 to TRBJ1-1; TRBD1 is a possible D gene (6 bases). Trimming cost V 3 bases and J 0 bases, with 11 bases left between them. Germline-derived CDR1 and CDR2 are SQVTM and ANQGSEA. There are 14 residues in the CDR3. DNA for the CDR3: TGCAGCGTTGACCACTCAGGGGTGAACACTGAAGCTTTCTTT. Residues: CSVDHSGVNTEAFF. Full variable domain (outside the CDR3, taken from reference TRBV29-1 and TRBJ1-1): SAVISQKPSRDICQRGTSLTIQCQVDSQVTMMFWYRQQPGQSLTLIATANQGSEATYESGFVIDKFPISRPNLTFSTLTVSNMSPEDSSIYLCSVDHSGVNTEAFFGQGTRLTVV.

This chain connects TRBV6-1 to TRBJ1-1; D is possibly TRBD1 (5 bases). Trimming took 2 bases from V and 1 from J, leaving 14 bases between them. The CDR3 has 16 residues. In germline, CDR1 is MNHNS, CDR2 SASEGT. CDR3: CASSENIRQWNTEAFF. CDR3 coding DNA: TGTGCCAGCAGTGAAAATATCCGACAGTGGAACACTGAAGCTTTCTTT.

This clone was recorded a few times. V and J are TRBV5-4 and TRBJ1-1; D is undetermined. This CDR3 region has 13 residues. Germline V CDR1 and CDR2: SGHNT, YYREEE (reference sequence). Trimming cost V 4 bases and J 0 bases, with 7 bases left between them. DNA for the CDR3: TGTGCCAGCAGCCGGGAGATGAACACTGAAGCTTTCTTT. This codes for CASSREMNTEAFF.